These T cell receptor beta chains were read from a single sample in a study of Tregs in tolerant kidney transplant recipients. Here immunoSEQ multiplex PCR was the method, and the copy in TCRdb shows in-frame clones only, minus some. The sample lists tens of thousands of clones, roughly nine tenths occurring once. Sequenced material: CD4+ T cells from blood, taken before the transplant. These receptors came from a human donor who received a combined kidney and bone marrow transplant. Each CDR3 is given with its conserved first and last residue. The order of the fields is clone size, D gene, J gene, V gene, CDR3 protein, CDR3 DNA. D genes are given only for firm matches. Not every row has a clone size; where given, it reads once, few, many or a size class.

clone_size: .
d_call: TRBD1
j_call: TRBJ2-7
v_call: TRBV18
cdr3_aa: CASLGTGGPRNEQYF
cdr3_nt: TGTGCCAGCTTGGGGACAGGGGGGCCCAGGAACGAGCAGTACTTC

clone_size: .
d_call: .
j_call: TRBJ2-5
v_call: TRBV28
cdr3_aa: CASSLQGYQETQYF
cdr3_nt: TGTGCCAGCAGTTTACAGGGGTACCAAGAGACCCAGTACTTC

clone_size: .
d_call: .
j_call: TRBJ2-7
v_call: TRBV2
cdr3_aa: CASSEEGWLSALSRTSYEQYF
cdr3_nt: TGTGCCAGCAGTGAAGAGGGGTGGTTATCCGCCCTCAGTCGGACCTCCTACGAGCAGTACTTC

clone_size: .
d_call: .
j_call: TRBJ2-1
v_call: TRBV30
cdr3_aa: CAWSSGALYDNEQFF
cdr3_nt: TGTGCCTGGAGTTCGGGAGCCCTCTATGACAATGAGCAGTTCTTC

clone_size: .
d_call: TRBD2
j_call: TRBJ2-1
v_call: TRBV4-1
cdr3_aa: CASSSWTSGRARYNEQFF
cdr3_nt: TGCGCCAGCAGCTCCTGGACTAGCGGGAGGGCCAGATACAATGAGCAGTTCTTC

clone_size: .
d_call: TRBD2
j_call: TRBJ2-3
v_call: TRBV2
cdr3_aa: CASSGTSAPTLQYF
cdr3_nt: TGTGCCAGCAGCGGGACTAGCGCCCCTACGCTCCAGTATTTT

clone_size: once
d_call: .
j_call: TRBJ1-2
v_call: TRBV28
cdr3_aa: CASSFPAGRANYGYTF
cdr3_nt: TGTGCCAGCAGTTTCCCTGCAGGGCGAGCTAACTATGGCTACACCTTC

clone_size: .
d_call: TRBD2
j_call: TRBJ2-7
v_call: TRBV11-2
cdr3_aa: CASSLKGSGRAYEQYF
cdr3_nt: TGTGCCAGCAGCTTAAAGGGGAGTGGGAGGGCCTACGAGCAGTACTTC

clone_size: .
d_call: .
j_call: TRBJ1-1
v_call: TRBV5-4
cdr3_aa: CASSSLTGYAEAFF
cdr3_nt: TGTGCCAGCAGCTCTTTGACCGGGTACGCTGAAGCTTTCTTT

clone_size: .
d_call: TRBD1
j_call: TRBJ1-1
v_call: TRBV28
cdr3_aa: CAITTGEINTEAFF
cdr3_nt: TGTGCCATCACGACAGGGGAGATTAACACTGAAGCTTTCTTT

clone_size: .
d_call: .
j_call: TRBJ1-2
v_call: TRBV4-1
cdr3_aa: CASSQALQIGGVGGYTF
cdr3_nt: TGCGCCAGCAGCCAAGCGCTCCAAATCGGAGGGGTTGGTGGCTACACCTTC

clone_size: few
d_call: .
j_call: TRBJ2-7
v_call: TRBV5-3
cdr3_aa: CALDGPLRGSYEQYF
cdr3_nt: TGTGCCTTAGACGGTCCCTTGAGAGGATCCTACGAGCAGTACTTC

clone_size: once
d_call: TRBD2
j_call: TRBJ2-7
v_call: TRBV4-2
cdr3_aa: CASSQAGLAGVNYEQYF
cdr3_nt: TGTGCCAGCAGCCAAGCGGGGCTAGCGGGAGTGAACTACGAGCAGTACTTC

clone_size: .
d_call: .
j_call: TRBJ2-2
v_call: TRBV7-2
cdr3_aa: CASSLRFQENTGELFF
cdr3_nt: TGTGCCAGCAGCTTGCGTTTTCAGGAGAACACCGGGGAGCTGTTTTTT

clone_size: .
d_call: TRBD1
j_call: TRBJ2-7
v_call: TRBV7-2
cdr3_aa: CASSPAGTGFYEQYF
cdr3_nt: TGTGCCAGCAGCCCGGCCGGGACAGGGTTTTACGAGCAGTACTTC

clone_size: .
d_call: .
j_call: TRBJ2-1
v_call: TRBV11-3
cdr3_aa: CASSLDRVGTVENEQFF
cdr3_nt: TGTGCCAGCAGCTTAGATCGCGTCGGTACGGTGGAGAATGAGCAGTTCTTC

clone_size: .
d_call: .
j_call: TRBJ2-5
v_call: TRBV2
cdr3_aa: CASSDPQETQYF
cdr3_nt: TGTGCCAGCAGTGATCCTCAGGAGACCCAGTACTTC

clone_size: .
d_call: TRBD1
j_call: TRBJ2-7
v_call: TRBV14
cdr3_aa: CASSQESDRVLATTYEQYF
cdr3_nt: TGTGCCAGCAGCCAAGAAAGTGACAGGGTCTTAGCAACGACCTACGAGCAGTACTTC

clone_size: .
d_call: .
j_call: TRBJ1-2
v_call: TRBV4-3
cdr3_aa: CASSQEGTGTMGGYTF
cdr3_nt: TGCGCCAGCAGCCAAGAAGGCACCGGGACTATGGGTGGCTACACCTTC

clone_size: .
d_call: .
j_call: TRBJ2-7
v_call: TRBV18
cdr3_aa: CASSPPGARALDEQYF
cdr3_nt: TGTGCCAGCTCACCACCCGGCGCGAGGGCCCTCGACGAGCAGTACTTC

clone_size: .
d_call: .
j_call: TRBJ2-5
v_call: TRBV1
cdr3_aa: CTSSQGGGQVRETQYF
cdr3_nt: TGCACCAGCAGCCAAGGGGGGGGGCAAGTCAGAGAGACCCAGTACTTC

clone_size: once
d_call: TRBD2
j_call: TRBJ2-5
v_call: TRBV7-2
cdr3_aa: CASSPRALAAQETQYF
cdr3_nt: TGTGCCAGCAGCCCTCGGGCCCTAGCGGCCCAAGAGACCCAGTACTTC

clone_size: .
d_call: TRBD2
j_call: TRBJ2-3
v_call: TRBV12-5
cdr3_aa: CASGLEAGVADTQYF
cdr3_nt: TGTGCTAGTGGTTTAGAAGCGGGAGTCGCAGATACGCAGTATTTT

clone_size: once
d_call: .
j_call: TRBJ1-2
v_call: TRBV5-4
cdr3_aa: CASSEDTFYGYTF
cdr3_nt: TGTGCCAGCAGCGAGGACACCTTCTATGGCTACACCTTC

clone_size: .
d_call: TRBD1
j_call: TRBJ2-5
v_call: TRBV11-2
cdr3_aa: CASSLSGQVQETQYF
cdr3_nt: TGTGCCAGCAGCTTATCCGGACAGGTCCAAGAGACCCAGTACTTC

clone_size: .
d_call: .
j_call: TRBJ1-5
v_call: TRBV7-3
cdr3_aa: CASSTRVDQPQHF
cdr3_nt: TGTGCCAGCAGCACTCGGGTCGATCAGCCCCAGCATTTT

clone_size: .
d_call: TRBD1
j_call: TRBJ1-1
v_call: TRBV2
cdr3_aa: CASSETGQGYTEAFF
cdr3_nt: TGTGCCAGCAGTGAAACGGGACAGGGCTATACTGAAGCTTTCTTT

clone_size: .
d_call: TRBD1
j_call: TRBJ2-2
v_call: TRBV2
cdr3_aa: CASSVQGVDTGELFF
cdr3_nt: TGTGCCAGCAGCGTACAGGGGGTTGACACCGGGGAGCTGTTTTTT

clone_size: once
d_call: .
j_call: TRBJ2-7
v_call: TRBV28
cdr3_aa: CASSPAGGFYEQYF
cdr3_nt: TGTGCCAGCAGCCCAGCCGGAGGATTCTACGAGCAGTACTTC

clone_size: .
d_call: .
j_call: TRBJ2-7
v_call: TRBV4-3
cdr3_aa: CASSQTTRYEQYF
cdr3_nt: TGCGCCAGCAGCCAAACTACAAGATACGAGCAGTACTTC

clone_size: .
d_call: TRBD2
j_call: TRBJ2-2
v_call: TRBV2
cdr3_aa: CASSELAGPTGELFF
cdr3_nt: TGTGCCAGCAGTGAACTAGCGGGGCCCACCGGGGAGCTGTTTTTT

clone_size: once
d_call: .
j_call: TRBJ2-5
v_call: TRBV6-6
cdr3_aa: CASTTGEETQYF
cdr3_nt: TGTGCCAGCACCACTGGGGAGGAGACCCAGTACTTC

clone_size: .
d_call: .
j_call: TRBJ2-7
v_call: TRBV10-2
cdr3_aa: CASNTPGDYEQYF
cdr3_nt: TGCGCCAGCAACACCCCCGGGGACTACGAGCAGTACTTC

clone_size: once
d_call: TRBD2
j_call: TRBJ2-7
v_call: TRBV11-2
cdr3_aa: CASSFRGGVYEQYF
cdr3_nt: TGTGCCAGCAGCTTCCGGGGGGGGGTTTACGAGCAGTACTTC

clone_size: .
d_call: .
j_call: TRBJ1-4
v_call: TRBV28
cdr3_aa: CASSSSGRREKLFF
cdr3_nt: TGTGCCAGCAGTTCGTCAGGGCGCCGGGAAAAACTGTTTTTT

clone_size: .
d_call: TRBD2
j_call: TRBJ2-1
v_call: TRBV6-4
cdr3_aa: CASSDTSGSYNEQFF
cdr3_nt: TGTGCCAGCAGCGACACTAGCGGCTCCTACAATGAGCAGTTCTTC

clone_size: .
d_call: TRBD1
j_call: TRBJ2-1
v_call: TRBV5-1
cdr3_aa: CASYQGAYSYNEQFF
cdr3_nt: TGCGCCAGTTACCAGGGGGCCTATTCCTACAATGAGCAGTTCTTC

clone_size: .
d_call: TRBD2
j_call: TRBJ2-1
v_call: TRBV6-6
cdr3_aa: CASSGLAGAYNEQFF
cdr3_nt: TGTGCCAGCAGCGGACTAGCGGGCGCCTACAATGAGCAGTTCTTC

clone_size: .
d_call: .
j_call: TRBJ2-7
v_call: TRBV18
cdr3_aa: CASSPGQIFLSSYEQYF
cdr3_nt: TGTGCCAGCTCACCCGGACAGATTTTTTTGAGCTCCTACGAGCAGTACTTC

clone_size: .
d_call: TRBD1
j_call: TRBJ1-4
v_call: TRBV28
cdr3_aa: CASSLGRQGGEKLFF
cdr3_nt: TGTGCCAGCAGTTTAGGGAGACAGGGGGGTGAAAAACTGTTTTTT

clone_size: .
d_call: TRBD1
j_call: TRBJ2-7
v_call: TRBV28
cdr3_aa: CASSPRGYEQYF
cdr3_nt: TGTGCCAGCAGCCCCAGGGGGTACGAGCAGTACTTC

clone_size: few
d_call: .
j_call: TRBJ1-5
v_call: TRBV19
cdr3_aa: CASSTGDLNQPQHF
cdr3_nt: TGTGCCAGTAGTACGGGAGATCTCAATCAGCCCCAGCATTTT

clone_size: .
d_call: .
j_call: TRBJ1-4
v_call: TRBV5-1
cdr3_aa: CASSFRTANEKLFF
cdr3_nt: TGCGCCAGCAGCTTTAGGACAGCTAATGAAAAACTGTTTTTT

clone_size: .
d_call: TRBD2
j_call: TRBJ2-7
v_call: TRBV5-1
cdr3_aa: CASMELAGSYEQYF
cdr3_nt: TGCGCCAGCATGGAACTAGCGGGTTCCTACGAGCAGTACTTC

clone_size: .
d_call: TRBD1
j_call: TRBJ1-2
v_call: TRBV28
cdr3_aa: CASTQGAFGYGYTF
cdr3_nt: TGTGCCAGCACACAGGGGGCGTTCGGCTATGGCTACACCTTC

clone_size: .
d_call: TRBD1
j_call: TRBJ2-5
v_call: TRBV19
cdr3_aa: CASRTGGQETQYF
cdr3_nt: TGTGCCAGTCGGACAGGGGGACAAGAGACCCAGTACTTC

clone_size: .
d_call: .
j_call: TRBJ2-5
v_call: TRBV5-4
cdr3_aa: CASQGQGIEETQYF
cdr3_nt: TGTGCCAGCCAGGGTCAAGGGATCGAAGAGACCCAGTACTTC

clone_size: .
d_call: .
j_call: TRBJ2-2
v_call: TRBV6-9
cdr3_aa: CASGELSGGGELFF
cdr3_nt: TGTGCCAGCGGAGAGCTGTCTGGAGGTGGGGAGCTGTTTTTT

clone_size: .
d_call: .
j_call: TRBJ2-7
v_call: TRBV7-2
cdr3_aa: CASSLSGLLSYEQYF
cdr3_nt: TGTGCCAGCAGCTTGAGTGGGCTTTTGTCCTACGAGCAGTACTTC

clone_size: .
d_call: TRBD1
j_call: TRBJ2-1
v_call: TRBV28
cdr3_aa: CASLGQVYNEQFF
cdr3_nt: TGTGCCAGCCTAGGACAGGTCTACAATGAGCAGTTCTTC

clone_size: .
d_call: TRBD1
j_call: TRBJ1-1
v_call: TRBV11-2
cdr3_aa: CASSSDRQNTEAFF
cdr3_nt: TGTGCCAGCAGCTCGGACAGGCAGAACACTGAAGCTTTCTTT

clone_size: .
d_call: TRBD2
j_call: TRBJ2-1
v_call: TRBV15
cdr3_aa: CATSREVGFTSGRYNEQFF
cdr3_nt: TGTGCCACCAGCAGAGAGGTGGGCTTTACTAGCGGGAGATACAATGAGCAGTTCTTC

clone_size: .
d_call: .
j_call: TRBJ2-5
v_call: TRBV27
cdr3_aa: CASRTRGLQGIETQYF
cdr3_nt: TGTGCCAGCAGGACGAGAGGGCTACAGGGAATAGAGACCCAGTACTTC

clone_size: .
d_call: TRBD1
j_call: TRBJ2-3
v_call: TRBV5-1
cdr3_aa: CASSFGTGQDTQYF
cdr3_nt: TGCGCCAGCAGCTTTGGGACAGGGCAAGATACGCAGTATTTT

clone_size: .
d_call: TRBD1
j_call: TRBJ2-7
v_call: TRBV6-5
cdr3_aa: CASSYSGQPSYEQYF
cdr3_nt: TGTGCCAGCAGTTACTCGGGACAGCCTTCCTACGAGCAGTACTTC

clone_size: once
d_call: .
j_call: TRBJ2-5
v_call: TRBV9
cdr3_aa: CASSVVGGQETQYF
cdr3_nt: TGTGCCAGCAGCGTAGTGGGGGGCCAAGAGACCCAGTACTTC

clone_size: .
d_call: .
j_call: TRBJ1-2
v_call: TRBV19
cdr3_aa: CASSPSDGRRDRNGYTF
cdr3_nt: TGTGCCAGTAGCCCCTCCGACGGGAGAAGAGATAGGAATGGCTACACCTTC

clone_size: .
d_call: .
j_call: TRBJ2-3
v_call: TRBV2
cdr3_aa: CATDRGLSSTDTQYF
cdr3_nt: TGTGCCACGGACCGCGGGCTATCTAGCACAGATACGCAGTATTTT

clone_size: .
d_call: TRBD1
j_call: TRBJ2-4
v_call: TRBV30
cdr3_aa: CACQGQKNIQYF
cdr3_nt: TGTGCCTGTCAGGGACAGAAAAACATTCAGTACTTC

clone_size: .
d_call: .
j_call: TRBJ2-7
v_call: TRBV5-1
cdr3_aa: CASSPYGQSYEQYF
cdr3_nt: TGCGCCAGCAGCCCCTACGGACAGTCCTACGAGCAGTACTTC